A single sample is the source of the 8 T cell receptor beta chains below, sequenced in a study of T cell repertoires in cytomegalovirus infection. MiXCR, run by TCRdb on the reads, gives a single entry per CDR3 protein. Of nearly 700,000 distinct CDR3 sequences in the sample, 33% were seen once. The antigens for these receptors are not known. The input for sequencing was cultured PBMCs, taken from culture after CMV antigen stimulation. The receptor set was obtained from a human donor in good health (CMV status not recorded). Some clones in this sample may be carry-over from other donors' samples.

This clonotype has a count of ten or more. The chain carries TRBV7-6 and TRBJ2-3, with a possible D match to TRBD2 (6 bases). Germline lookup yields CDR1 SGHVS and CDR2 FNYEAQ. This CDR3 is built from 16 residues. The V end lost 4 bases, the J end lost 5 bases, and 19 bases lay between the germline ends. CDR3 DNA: TGTGCCAGCAGCTCCTTTAGCGGCGGTTTTCAAGATACGCAGTATTTT. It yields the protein CASSSFSGGFQDTQYF.

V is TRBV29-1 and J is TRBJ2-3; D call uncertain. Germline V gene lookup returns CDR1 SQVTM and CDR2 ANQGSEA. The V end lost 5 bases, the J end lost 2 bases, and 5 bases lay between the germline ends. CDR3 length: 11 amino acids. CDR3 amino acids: CSVQATDTQYF. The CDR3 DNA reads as TGCAGCGTTCAGGCCACAGATACGCAGTATTTT.

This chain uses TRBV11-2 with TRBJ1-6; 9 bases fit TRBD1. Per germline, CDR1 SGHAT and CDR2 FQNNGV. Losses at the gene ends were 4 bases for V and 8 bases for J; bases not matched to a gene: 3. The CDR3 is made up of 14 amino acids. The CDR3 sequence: CASSWDREYSPLHF. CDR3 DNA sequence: TGTGCCAGCAGCTGGGACAGGGAATATTCACCCCTCCACTTT.

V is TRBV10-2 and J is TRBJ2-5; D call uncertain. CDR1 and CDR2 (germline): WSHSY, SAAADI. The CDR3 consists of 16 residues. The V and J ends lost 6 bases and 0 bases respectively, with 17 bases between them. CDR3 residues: CASRTGRARYQETQYF. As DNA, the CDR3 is TGCGCCAGCAGAACCGGACGGGCCAGGTACCAAGAGACCCAGTACTTC.

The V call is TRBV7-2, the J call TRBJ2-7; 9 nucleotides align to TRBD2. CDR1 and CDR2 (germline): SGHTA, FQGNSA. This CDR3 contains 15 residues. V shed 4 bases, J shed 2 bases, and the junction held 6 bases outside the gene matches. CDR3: CASSSLTSGPYEQYF. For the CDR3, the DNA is TGTGCCAGCAGCTCGCTGACTAGCGGACCCTACGAGCAGTACTTC.

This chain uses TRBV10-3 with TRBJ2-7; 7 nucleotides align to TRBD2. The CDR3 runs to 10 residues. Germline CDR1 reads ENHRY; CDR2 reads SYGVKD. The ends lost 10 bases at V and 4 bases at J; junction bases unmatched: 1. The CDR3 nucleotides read TGTGCCACGGGGGGTTACGAGCAGTACTTC. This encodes CATGGYEQYF.

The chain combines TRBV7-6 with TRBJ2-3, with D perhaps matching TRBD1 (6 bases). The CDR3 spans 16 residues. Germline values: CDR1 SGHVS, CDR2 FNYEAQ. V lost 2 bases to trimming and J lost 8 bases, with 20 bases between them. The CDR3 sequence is CASSLKGVRPHVTQYF. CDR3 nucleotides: TGTGCCAGCAGCTTAAAGGGGGTCAGGCCCCACGTTACGCAGTATTTT.

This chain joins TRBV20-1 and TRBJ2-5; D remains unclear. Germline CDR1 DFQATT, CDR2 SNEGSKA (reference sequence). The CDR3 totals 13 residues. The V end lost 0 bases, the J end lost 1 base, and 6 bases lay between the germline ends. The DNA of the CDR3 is TGCAGTGCTAGAGATTATGTCCAAGAGACCCAGTACTTC. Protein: CSARDYVQETQYF.